These 14 T cell receptor beta chains came from one sample sequenced in a study of T cell responses to AZD1222 COVID-19 vaccine. Here immunoSEQ multiplex PCR was the method, and the copy in TCRdb shows in-frame clones only, minus some. The data hold 160,000 or so clones, with 91% observed a single time. Here the sequenced sample was peripheral blood, taken on day 0 of AZD1222 vaccination. The receptors originated from an adult in good health.

Of note for this clone: Different DNA sequences within this sample yield the same CDR3. The genes are TRBV30 and TRBJ1-1; the D is unclear. Deletions cut 3 bases from V and 0 bases from J, with 8 bases between. CDR1 is GTSNPN, CDR2 SVGIG, per germline (reference sequence). The CDR3 runs to 13 residues. The CDR3 DNA is TGTGCCTGGAGCGGGCGTATGAACACTGAAGCTTTCTTT. It codes for CAWSGRMNTEAFF. Full variable domain (outside the CDR3, taken from reference TRBV30 and TRBJ1-1): SQTIHQWPATLVQPVGSPLSLECTVEGTSNPNLYWYRQAAGRGLQLLFYSVGIGQISSEVPQNLSASRPQDRQFILSSKKLLLSDSGFYLCAWSGRMNTEAFFGQGTRLTVV.

V gene TRBV10-1 combines with J gene TRBJ1-5; D call uncertain. The CDR3 runs to 13 residues. V lost 0 bases and J lost 4, with 4 bases in between. Germline values: CDR1 WNHNN, CDR2 SYGVQD (reference sequence). The CDR3 region has the DNA TGCGCCAGCAGTGAGTCGTTGAATCAGCCCCAGCATTTT. Translating it yields CASSESLNQPQHF.

The V call is TRBV18, the J call TRBJ1-1; 8 positions agree with TRBD1. Per germline, CDR1 KGHSH and CDR2 LQKENI. This CDR3 spans 13 amino acids. With V trimmed by 6 bases and J by 5 bases, 5 bases remained unmatched. In nucleotides, the CDR3 is TGTGCCAGCTCCGACAGGGGAAGTACTGAAGCTTTCTTT. Translated, it gives CASSDRGSTEAFF.

This rearrangement joins TRBV24-1 to TRBJ1-1; 12 bases line up with TRBD1. V lost 0 bases to trimming and J lost 2 bases; unmatched junction nucleotides: 6. The CDR3 is made up of 18 amino acids. The germline V gene has CDR1 KGHDR and CDR2 SFDVKD. CDR3 amino acids: CATSDLQGQGADNTEAFF. The CDR3 DNA is TGTGCCACCAGTGATTTGCAGGGACAGGGGGCGGATAACACTGAAGCTTTCTTT.

The chain couples TRBV29-1 to TRBJ2-1, with D uncertain. This CDR3 region has 13 residues. Per the germline V gene, CDR1 is SQVTM and CDR2 is ANQGSEA. The germline V and J ends were trimmed by 4 bases and 3 bases, with 10 bases remaining between them. The CDR3 protein is CSVARTRYNEQFF. The CDR3 nucleotides read TGCAGCGTTGCTCGGACGCGCTACAATGAGCAGTTCTTC.

This chain joins TRBV5-5 and TRBJ1-1, with 9 nucleotides matching TRBD1. With 1 base clipped from V and 1 base from J, the junction kept 14 bases outside the gene matches. The CDR3 runs 19 residues. Germline lookup yields CDR1 SGHKS and CDR2 YYEKEE (reference sequence). CDR3 sequence reads: CASSLYRSMGQGPNTEAFF. CDR3 coding DNA: TGTGCCAGCAGCTTGTATAGGAGTATGGGACAGGGACCGAACACTGAAGCTTTCTTT.

This clone was recorded once. Other DNA sequences in this specimen translate into the identical CDR3. J is TRBJ1-3 and V is TRBV20-1; unclear D gene. V was pared by 1 base and J by 4 bases, with 2 bases between. Germline V CDR1 and CDR2: DFQATT, SNEGSKA (reference sequence). CDR3 length equals 11 residues. CDR3 loop: CSARGGNTIYF. CDR3 in DNA: TGCAGTGCTAGAGGGGGAAACACCATATATTTT.

The chain combines TRBV27 with TRBJ1-6, with D perhaps TRBD1 (6 bases). The ends were cut back, 1 base at V and 2 bases at J, with 18 bases in the middle. This CDR3 spans 19 amino acids. Germline V gene sequence: CDR1 MNHEY, CDR2 SMNVEV (reference sequence). The CDR3 DNA is TGTGCCAGCAGTTTATTACAGGGCCTTAATTCACCCTATAATTCACCCCTCCACTTT. Its translation: CASSLLQGLNSPYNSPLHF.

This chain uses TRBV7-2 with TRBJ2-7, with 10 bases matching TRBD2. This CDR3 contains 15 residues. V dropped 0 bases and J dropped 6; count of bases not matched to a gene: 5. The germline gives CDR1 SGHTA, CDR2 FQGNSA. In DNA form, the CDR3 reads TGTGCCAGCAGCTTAGCGCTAGCGGGAGTGGGCGAGCAGTACTTC. This gives the protein CASSLALAGVGEQYF.

The chain links TRBV12-3 or TRBV12-4 to TRBJ2-5, with D tentatively TRBD1 (5 bases). CDR3 length: 12 residues. With 5 bases removed from V and 5 bases from J, the gap between germline ends came to 9 bases. The CDR3 region is CASSQGSETQYF. The CDR3 bases are TGTGCCAGCAGTCAGGGTTCTGAGACCCAGTACTTC.

J is TRBJ2-3 and V is TRBV2; 7 nucleotides agree with TRBD1. The trim removed 3 bases at V and 6 bases at J, leaving 18 bases unmatched. The CDR3 has 18 residues. Germline-derived CDR1 and CDR2 are SNHLY and FYNNEI. The CDR3 region is CASSDRGIIGQGEDTQYF. CDR3 sequence (DNA): TGTGCCAGCAGTGATAGAGGGATTATTGGTCAGGGGGAGGATACGCAGTATTTT.

The chain combines TRBV7-2 with TRBJ1-1; no clear D. CDR1 and CDR2 from the germline V gene are SGHTA and FQGNSA. V was pared by 1 base and J by 4 bases, with 10 bases between. CDR3 length: 14 residues. CDR3 nucleotide sequence: TGTGCCAGCAGCTTAGAAGTGGTTTCCACTGAAGCTTTCTTT. As protein: CASSLEVVSTEAFF.

This chain links TRBV6-5 with TRBJ1-2, with D unclear. V was pared by 0 bases and J by 4 bases, with 12 bases between. Germline V gene sequence: CDR1 MNHEY, CDR2 SVGAGI. This CDR3 spans 15 amino acids. The CDR3 sequence: CASSYSTGSLYGYTF. The CDR3 coding sequence is TGTGCCAGCAGTTACTCGACGGGCAGCCTCTATGGCTACACCTTC.

The J gene is TRBJ1-5, the V gene TRBV29-1; D remains ambiguous. The V gene lost 4 bases and the J gene lost 7 bases, with 11 bases spanning the gap. The CDR3 sequence is 12 residues long. Germline V gene data show CDR1 as SQVTM and CDR2 as ANQGSEA. CDR3 residues: CSVASANQPQHF. CDR3 coding DNA: TGCAGCGTTGCAAGCGCCAACCAGCCCCAGCATTTT.